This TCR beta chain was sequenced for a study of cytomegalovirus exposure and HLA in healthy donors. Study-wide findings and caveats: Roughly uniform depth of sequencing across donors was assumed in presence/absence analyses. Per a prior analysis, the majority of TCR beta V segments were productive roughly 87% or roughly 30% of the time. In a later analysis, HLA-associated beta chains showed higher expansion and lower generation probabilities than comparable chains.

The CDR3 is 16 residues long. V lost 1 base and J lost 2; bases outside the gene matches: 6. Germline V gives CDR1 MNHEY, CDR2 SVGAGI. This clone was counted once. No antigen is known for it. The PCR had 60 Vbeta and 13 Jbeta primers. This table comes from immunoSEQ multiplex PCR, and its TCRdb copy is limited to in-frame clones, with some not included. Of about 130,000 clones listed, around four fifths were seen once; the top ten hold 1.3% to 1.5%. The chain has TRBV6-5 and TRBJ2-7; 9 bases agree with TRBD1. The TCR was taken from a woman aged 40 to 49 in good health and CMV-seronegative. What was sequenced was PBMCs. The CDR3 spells CASSYLTGTGPYEQYF. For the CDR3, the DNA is TGTGCCAGCAGTTACTTAACGGGGACAGGGCCCTACGAGCAGTACTTC.